These 15 T cell receptor beta chains share one sample of origin, sequenced in a study of blood T cell repertoires in COVID-19. Libraries were prepared by immunoSEQ multiplex PCR; TCRdb keeps only in-frame clonotypes and omits some of them. The sample lists hundreds of thousands of clones, more than 75% occurring once. The specimen sequenced was peripheral blood. Receptor source: a woman between 50 and 59 years old with active or convalescent COVID-19.

This clone is a singleton in its sample. This rearrangement joins TRBV7-2 to TRBJ1-2; the D is unclear. V lost 0 bases, J lost 0 bases, and 8 bases lay in between. Germline V gene data show CDR1 as SGHTA and CDR2 as FQGNSA. The CDR3 contains 15 residues. CDR3 sequence reads: CASSLAFRANYGYTF. CDR3 bases: TGTGCCAGCAGCTTAGCCTTTCGAGCTAACTATGGCTACACCTTC.

The genes are TRBV10-3 and TRBJ2-1; 8 nucleotides align to TRBD2. Germline CDR1 and CDR2: ENHRY and SYGVKD. V trimming: 0 bases; J trimming: 13 bases; junction bases outside the gene matches: 14. The CDR3 totals 16 residues. CDR3 in DNA: TGTGCCATCAGTGAGTCCACCTCCCATACGGGAGGGCCCCAGTTCTTC. This encodes CAISESTSHTGGPQFF.

The rearrangement uses TRBV5-1 and TRBJ1-2; D is perhaps TRBD1 (5 bases). Germline values: CDR1 SGHRS, CDR2 YFSETQ. V was cut by 0 bases and J by 4 bases, with 10 bases left in between. CDR3 length equals 14 residues. The CDR3 region is CASSLGDYGYGYTF. The CDR3 DNA follows: TGCGCCAGCAGCTTGGGGGACTACGGCTATGGCTACACCTTC.

This chain connects TRBV27 to TRBJ1-2; tentatively, D is TRBD1 (6 bases). CDR3 length equals 14 residues. Germline lookup yields CDR1 MNHEY and CDR2 SMNVEV (reference sequence). The ends were cut back, 4 bases at V and 2 bases at J, with 11 bases in the middle. CDR3 sequence: CASSSIRGNYGYTF. The CDR3 coding sequence is TGTGCCAGCAGTTCCATCAGGGGCAACTATGGCTACACCTTC.

The rearrangement uses TRBV5-4 and TRBJ2-6, with D perhaps matching TRBD1 (6 bases). This CDR3 comprises 16 residues. Germline CDR1 SGHNT, CDR2 YYREEE (reference sequence). Trimming stripped 6 bases from V and 0 bases from J, with 13 bases between. This chain's CDR3 is CASTGQPSSGANVLTF. CDR3 nucleotides: TGTGCCAGCACTGGACAGCCCAGCTCTGGGGCCAACGTCCTGACTTTC.

The chain is built from TRBV11-1 and TRBJ2-7, with 8 bases identical to TRBD1. V lost 2 bases and J lost 2; bases outside the gene matches: 8. The germline gives CDR1 SGHAT, CDR2 FQDESV (reference sequence). This CDR3 spans 16 amino acids. CDR3 residues: CASSLTDRAAAYEQYF. The CDR3 bases are TGTGCCAGCAGCTTAACGGACAGGGCGGCGGCCTACGAGCAGTACTTC.

There are a few counts of this clone. CDR3 amino acids: CAWSVKRGYGYTF. In DNA form, the CDR3 reads TGTGCCTGGAGTGTAAAGAGGGGGTATGGCTACACCTTC. The J gene is TRBJ1-2, the V gene TRBV30, with a possible D match to TRBD1 (6 bases). V lost 0 bases to trimming and J lost 5 bases, with 10 bases between them. CDR3 length: 13 residues. CDR1 and CDR2 from the germline V gene are GTSNPN and SVGIG (reference sequence).

This clone has only one observation. V and J are TRBV19 and TRBJ1-1, with 9 positions matching TRBD1. The junction had 6 bases not matched to a gene; V was cut back by 6 bases and J by 4 bases. CDR3 length: 14 amino acids. The germline CDR1 and CDR2 sequences are LNHDA and SQIVND (reference sequence). CDR3 DNA sequence: TGTGCCAGTAGACTGGGACAGGGTATCACTGAAGCTTTCTTT. Translated, it gives CASRLGQGITEAFF.

The CDR3 is CASSLDGQGDIQYF. Here the CDR3 DNA reads TGTGCCAGCAGCTTAGACGGGCAGGGGGACATTCAGTACTTC. V usage is TRBV7-8 and J usage is TRBJ2-4; TRBD1 aligns across 7 bases. V was clipped by 1 base and J by 8 bases; unmatched bases: 5. Germline values: CDR1 SGHVS, CDR2 FQNEAQ. The CDR3 covers 14 residues.

V and J are TRBV5-1 and TRBJ1-2; 7 nucleotides line up with TRBD1. Losses at the gene ends were 3 bases for V and 6 bases for J; bases not matched to a gene: 14. The CDR3 loop spans 16 amino acids. The germline V gene has CDR1 SGHRS and CDR2 YFSETQ. DNA of the CDR3: TGCGCCAGCAGCTCTGCCAGAGGGGGCCCGAGTAATGGCTACACCTTC. It specifies CASSSARGGPSNGYTF. Combining the CDR3 with reference TRBV5-1 and TRBJ1-2 gives the whole variable domain KAGVTQTPRYLIKTRGQQVTLSCSPISGHRSVSWYQQTPGQGLQFLFEYFSETQRNKGNFPGRFSGRQFSNSRSEMNVSTLELGDSALYLCASSSARGGPSNGYTFGSGTRLTVV.

The chain links TRBV6-2 or TRBV6-3 to TRBJ1-1; 9 nucleotides agree with TRBD1. V trimming: 2 bases; J trimming: 0 bases; junction bases outside the gene matches: 4. This CDR3 has 16 residues. From germline, CDR1 is MNHEY and CDR2 SVGEGT. The CDR3 nucleotides read TGTGCCAGCAGTTACGCGGGGGACAGGGTGAACACTGAAGCTTTCTTT. Protein sequence: CASSYAGDRVNTEAFF.

The V call is TRBV6-5, the J call TRBJ1-2, with TRBD1 matching over 9 bases. The V gene end was trimmed by 5 bases and the J gene end by 1 base; junction bases not matched to a gene: 2. The CDR3 covers 14 residues. CDR1 MNHEY and CDR2 SVGAGI come from the germline V gene. CDR3 residues: CASSRTGVNYGYTF. CDR3 DNA sequence: TGTGCCAGCAGTCGGACAGGGGTTAACTATGGCTACACCTTC.

This sequence joins TRBV7-3 and TRBJ2-3, with TRBD1 matching 10 bases. The CDR3 runs to 15 residues. In germline, CDR1 is SGHTA, CDR2 FQGTGA. The J segment lost 4 bases and the V segment lost 4 bases, leaving 5 bases of the junction unmatched. This CDR3 reads CASSSGTGVSDTQYF. Written as DNA, the CDR3 is TGTGCCAGCAGCTCCGGGACAGGGGTGTCAGATACGCAGTATTTT.

The chain joins TRBV21-1 to TRBJ1-4. TRBV21-1 is classified as a pseudogene. The CDR3 is 16 residues long. The CDR3 loop reads CASSKDGRRAGEKLFF. The CDR3 DNA is TGTGCCAGCAGCAAAGACGGCCGGAGGGCAGGCGAAAAACTGTTTTTT.

This chain joins TRBV27 and TRBJ2-7; TRBD2 might be the D (6 bases). Per the germline V gene, CDR1 is MNHEY and CDR2 is SMNVEV (reference sequence). The ends were cut back, 7 bases at V and 7 bases at J, with 11 bases in the middle. The CDR3 contains 11 residues. CDR3 DNA: TGTGCCAGCACCGGGGGAAGGGAGCAGTACTTC. Amino acid sequence: CASTGGREQYF.